Listed here are 29 T cell receptor beta chains from one sample, sequenced in a study of blood T cell repertoires in COVID-19. Only in-frame clones appear in the TCRdb table, and some are missing; sequencing was by immunoSEQ multiplex PCR. The sample consists of 150,000 or so clones, approximately 81% of them appearing once. Sequencing used peripheral blood. The receptors derive from a man in his late teens or twenties with active or convalescent COVID-19.

The CDR3, as DNA: TGTGCCAGCAGCTCCAGACTAGCGGCCAGCACAGATACGCAGTATTTT. This translates into CASSSRLAASTDTQYF. This chain links TRBV9 with TRBJ2-3; the match to TRBD2 covers 9 bases. CDR3 length: 16 residues. CDR1 and CDR2 (germline): SGDLS, YYNGEE. Trimming cost V 4 bases and J 0 bases; bases outside gene matches: 6.

The chain joins TRBV20-1 to TRBJ1-5; 9 bases map to TRBD1. Germline values: CDR1 DFQATT, CDR2 SNEGSKA (reference sequence). The CDR3 contains 13 residues. Trimming removed 3 bases from V and 6 bases from J; junction bases left unmatched: 3. The CDR3 DNA reads as TGCAGTGCTAGTAGACAGGGGGGTCAGCCCCAGCATTTT. It yields the protein CSASRQGGQPQHF.

The V gene is TRBV6-5, the J gene TRBJ2-3; 9 bases line up with TRBD2. The CDR3 loop spans 16 amino acids. Losses at the gene ends were 3 bases for V and 1 base for J; bases not matched to a gene: 5. Germline V gene data show CDR1 as MNHEY and CDR2 as SVGAGI. The CDR3 loop reads CASSYLAGFRTDTQYF. The CDR3 region has the DNA TGTGCCAGCAGTTATCTAGCGGGGTTTCGCACAGATACGCAGTATTTT.

The chain has TRBV6-2 or TRBV6-3 and TRBJ1-5; tentative D call: TRBD1 (5 bases). This CDR3 is 13 amino acids long. Germline CDR1 is MNHEY and CDR2 is SVGEGT. V was clipped by 8 bases and J by 1 base, with 9 bases between them. DNA for the CDR3: TGTGCCAGCGGTTCAGGGAGCAATCAGCCCCAGCATTTT. This translates into CASGSGSNQPQHF.

This clone was picked up one time. The chain combines TRBV3-1 (or the pseudogene TRBV3-2) with TRBJ1-1; D gene uncertain. V was clipped by 4 bases and J by 0 bases, with 9 bases between them. The germline V gene has CDR1 LGHDT and CDR2 YNNKEL (reference sequence). CDR3 length: 14 amino acids. As DNA, the CDR3 is TGTGCCAGCAGCCTTCTTATGTTGAACACTGAAGCTTTCTTT. It yields the protein CASSLLMLNTEAFF.

The genes are TRBV5-1 and TRBJ2-5; D may be TRBD2 (6 bases). CDR3 length equals 15 residues. The V gene lost 4 bases and the J gene lost 1 base, with 14 bases spanning the gap. Germline CDR1 and CDR2: SGHRS and YFSETQ. The CDR3 sequence is CASSGNAGSQETQYF. The CDR3 DNA reads TGCGCCAGCAGCGGAAATGCGGGATCCCAAGAGACCCAGTACTTC.

This clone has only a few counts. The chain is built from TRBV6-6 and TRBJ2-5; TRBD1 matches at 8 bases. The CDR3 is 16 amino acids. J lost 2 bases, V lost 7 bases, and 12 bases had no gene match. Germline CDR1 reads MNHNY; CDR2 reads SVGAGI (reference sequence). As DNA, the CDR3 is TGTGCCAGCAACTCGAATCCAGGGGGCGGGCAAGAGACCCAGTACTTC. Amino acids: CASNSNPGGGQETQYF.

This rearrangement joins TRBV7-2 to TRBJ1-2; 8 positions match TRBD1. CDR1 and CDR2 (germline): SGHTA, FQGNSA. The CDR3 is made up of 14 amino acids. Trimming removed 5 bases from V and 6 bases from J; junction bases left unmatched: 8. The CDR3: CASSPGQGMDGYTF. CDR3 DNA: TGTGCCAGCAGCCCAGGACAGGGAATGGATGGCTACACCTTC.

The chain is built from TRBV9 and TRBJ2-7, with 7 bases that match TRBD1. Germline V CDR1 and CDR2: SGDLS, YYNGEE. The CDR3 has 14 residues. V trimming: 4 bases; J trimming: 2 bases; junction bases outside the gene matches: 6. CDR3 in amino acids: CASSPRDSTYEQYF. CDR3 DNA sequence: TGTGCCAGCAGCCCCAGGGACAGTACCTACGAGCAGTACTTC. Full variable domain (missing parts from reference TRBV9 and TRBJ2-7): DSGVTQTPKHLITATGQRVTLRCSPRSGDLSVYWYQQSLDQGLQFLIQYYNGEERAKGNILERFSAQQFPDLHSELNLSSLELGDSALYFCASSPRDSTYEQYFGPGTRLTVT.

The rearrangement links TRBV19 to TRBJ1-5, with 8 bases matching TRBD1. The germline gives CDR1 LNHDA, CDR2 SQIVND (reference sequence). The CDR3 length is 15 residues. V shed 6 bases, J shed 9 bases, and the junction held 13 bases outside the gene matches. CDR3 amino acids: CASRGGGTGSLPQHF. CDR3 bases: TGTGCCAGTAGAGGCGGTGGGACAGGCTCGCTGCCCCAGCATTTT.

The V and J genes are TRBV19 and TRBJ2-7; possible D gene TRBD1, 5 bases. Germline lookup yields CDR1 LNHDA and CDR2 SQIVND (reference sequence). The CDR3 consists of 15 residues. V was shortened by 6 bases and J by 1 base, with 16 bases between the two germline ends. The CDR3 here is CASSRYKGLSYEQYF. CDR3 bases: TGTGCCAGTAGCCGTTACAAGGGGCTTTCCTACGAGCAGTACTTC.

This chain joins TRBV5-1 and TRBJ2-1, with 10 positions matching TRBD1. Germline V gives CDR1 SGHRS, CDR2 YFSETQ. The CDR3 is made up of 16 amino acids. The V gene end was trimmed by 6 bases and the J gene end by 7 bases; junction bases not matched to a gene: 13. CDR3 DNA sequence: TGCGCCAGCACTCCTGAAGCGGGACAGGGGTTTAATGAGCAGTTCTTC. It encodes CASTPEAGQGFNEQFF.

The chain is built from TRBV9 and TRBJ2-3; 7 bases match TRBD2. CDR1 is SGDLS and CDR2 is YYNGEE in the germline V gene. This CDR3 has 15 residues. J lost 3 bases, V lost 3 bases, and 7 bases had no gene match. The CDR3 coding sequence is TGTGCCAGCAGCGCCCTCGCGGGAGCGACAGATACGCAGTATTTT. Amino acids: CASSALAGATDTQYF. Full variable domain (rest looked up from reference TRBV9 and TRBJ2-3): DSGVTQTPKHLITATGQRVTLRCSPRSGDLSVYWYQQSLDQGLQFLIQYYNGEERAKGNILERFSAQQFPDLHSELNLSSLELGDSALYFCASSALAGATDTQYFGPGTRLTVL.

CDR3 residues: CASSDRSRGASTDTQYF. The CDR3, as DNA: TGTGCCAGCAGTGACCGGAGCCGGGGGGCTAGCACAGATACGCAGTATTTT. The genes are TRBV6-4 and TRBJ2-3; weak D call: TRBD2 (7 bases). With 2 bases removed from V and 0 bases from J, the gap between germline ends came to 15 bases. CDR1 and CDR2 from the germline V gene are MRHNA and SNTAGT. The CDR3 has 17 amino acids.

V usage is TRBV6-2 or TRBV6-3 and J usage is TRBJ1-2, with TRBD1 matching 8 bases. The germline gives CDR1 MNHEY, CDR2 SVGEGT. This CDR3 has 13 amino acids. Trimming removed 5 bases from V and 6 bases from J; junction bases left unmatched: 5. Here the CDR3 reads CASSPTGVHGYTF. The CDR3 nucleotides are TGTGCCAGCAGTCCGACAGGGGTACATGGCTACACCTTC.

This rearrangement joins TRBV12-3 or TRBV12-4 to TRBJ1-6; no definite D call. The ends were cut back, 3 bases at V and 9 bases at J, with 6 bases in the middle. The CDR3 spans 12 residues. CDR3 region: CASSFFGSPLHF. CDR3 coding DNA: TGTGCCAGCAGTTTCTTCGGTTCACCCCTCCACTTT.

The chain employs TRBV28 and TRBJ2-1, with TRBD2 matching 7 bases. The CDR3 extends over 15 amino acids. After removal of 8 bases from V and 4 bases from J, the junction contained 11 bases not matched to a gene. Germline V gene lookup returns CDR1 MDHEN and CDR2 SYDVKM. This chain's CDR3 is CASRTSGGSYNEQFF. DNA for the CDR3: TGTGCCAGCCGAACGAGTGGCGGGAGTTACAATGAGCAGTTCTTC.

This chain connects TRBV19 to TRBJ2-2; TRBD2 matches 7 bases. Germline CDR1 LNHDA, CDR2 SQIVND (reference sequence). Trimming cost V 6 bases and J 2 bases; bases outside gene matches: 6. This CDR3 region has 15 residues. CDR3 amino acids: CASRGLAANTGELFF. DNA of the CDR3: TGTGCCAGTAGAGGTCTAGCGGCAAACACCGGGGAGCTGTTTTTT.

The rearrangement uses TRBV11-2 and TRBJ1-2; TRBD1 is a possible D gene (6 bases). Germline assignment: CDR1 SGHAT and CDR2 FQNNGV. The CDR3 sequence is 14 residues long. V gave up 1 base and J gave up 8 bases, with 14 bases separating them. Written as DNA, the CDR3 is TGTGCCAGCAGCTTAGTCCGGGGGGCCAGCGGCTACACCTTC. It translates to CASSLVRGASGYTF.

The CDR3 nucleotides read TGTGCCAGCAGCGTTGACAGGGGGAGGCACGCTTTCTTT. Translated: CASSVDRGRHAFF. The J gene is TRBJ1-1, the V gene TRBV5-4, with 9 bases that match TRBD1. The CDR3 is made up of 13 amino acids. Losses at the gene ends were 4 bases for V and 11 bases for J; bases not matched to a gene: 9. Germline V gene lookup returns CDR1 SGHNT and CDR2 YYREEE (reference sequence).

The chain couples TRBV19 to TRBJ2-1; tentative D call: TRBD2 (6 bases). The CDR3 is 14 residues long. V was cut by 4 bases and J by 7 bases, with 14 bases left in between. Germline V gene data show CDR1 as LNHDA and CDR2 as SQIVND (reference sequence). The CDR3 protein is CASSRSPTSNEQFF. As DNA, the CDR3 is TGTGCCAGTAGTAGATCCCCGACTAGTAATGAGCAGTTCTTC.

The rearrangement uses TRBV13 and TRBJ1-5; 8 positions match TRBD1. Per germline, CDR1 PRHDT and CDR2 FYEKMQ (reference sequence). This CDR3 contains 15 residues. The V segment lost 0 bases and the J segment 6 bases; nucleotides outside the gene matches: 4. In DNA, the CDR3 is TGTGCCAGCAGCTTAGGGGACAGGGAAATTCAGCCCCAGCATTTT. It translates to CASSLGDREIQPQHF.

This clone has only one observation. V gene TRBV5-6 combines with J gene TRBJ1-1; 7 bases are shared with TRBD1. The CDR3 consists of 13 residues. V lost 4 bases to trimming and J lost 6 bases; unmatched junction nucleotides: 6. From germline, CDR1 is SGHDT and CDR2 YYEEEE. CDR3 nucleotide sequence: TGTGCCAGCAGCCGACAGGGTACAGCTGAAGCTTTCTTT. The encoded protein is CASSRQGTAEAFF.

This clone appeared a single time. The chain joins TRBV7-9 to TRBJ2-7, with 9 bases matching TRBD1. Germline V gene lookup returns CDR1 SEHNR and CDR2 FQNEAQ (reference sequence). The J segment lost 6 bases and the V segment lost 5 bases, leaving 5 bases of the junction unmatched. The CDR3 has 13 amino acids. CDR3 in amino acids: CASSQRQGGEQYF. Here the CDR3 DNA reads TGTGCCAGCAGCCAAAGACAGGGGGGCGAGCAGTACTTC.

V usage is TRBV6-5 and J usage is TRBJ1-3; 7 nucleotides align to TRBD1. The V gene's germline CDR1 is MNHEY and CDR2 SVGAGI. J gave up 0 bases and V 1 base, and 3 bases lay outside the gene matches. This CDR3 is 16 amino acids long. Here the CDR3 DNA reads TGTGCCAGCAGTTACTTGGGACAGCTCTCTGGAAACACCATATATTTT. This encodes CASSYLGQLSGNTIYF.

This chain connects TRBV29-1 to TRBJ1-1; D might be TRBD1 (6 bases). V dropped 7 bases and J dropped 4 bases, with 13 bases sitting between them. The CDR3 is made up of 12 amino acids. In germline, CDR1 is SQVTM, CDR2 ANQGSEA. The CDR3 bases are TGCAGCGCCCGGGGGGCGCCCACTGAAGCTTTCTTT. The encoded protein is CSARGAPTEAFF.

The chain links TRBV6-6 to TRBJ1-5, with TRBD1 identical over 7 bases. V lost 6 bases and J lost 2; bases outside the gene matches: 10. The CDR3 is 16 amino acids. Germline loops: CDR1 MNHNY, CDR2 SVGAGI (reference sequence). CDR3 bases: TGTGCCAGCAGCCCATTGACAGGGTCTGGCAATCAGCCCCAGCATTTT. It encodes CASSPLTGSGNQPQHF.

The chain couples TRBV30 to TRBJ2-4; 14 positions agree with TRBD2. The CDR3 covers 16 residues. Germline-derived CDR1 and CDR2 are GTSNPN and SVGIG (reference sequence). V shed 2 bases, J shed 6 bases, and the junction held 6 bases outside the gene matches. The CDR3 region has the DNA TGTGCCTGGAGTCCGCGACTAGCGGGAGGGGGAAACATTCAGTACTTC. It translates to CAWSPRLAGGGNIQYF. Supplemented by reference TRBV30 and TRBJ2-4, the full variable domain reads SQTIHQWPATLVQPVGSPLSLECTVEGTSNPNLYWYRQAAGRGLQLLFYSVGIGQISSEVPQNLSASRPQDRQFILSSKKLLLSDSGFYLCAWSPRLAGGGNIQYFGAGTRLSVL.

The chain is built from TRBV19 and TRBJ1-2; 11 nucleotides align to TRBD1. The V gene's germline CDR1 is LNHDA and CDR2 SQIVND (reference sequence). The ends lost 4 bases at V and 2 bases at J; junction bases unmatched: 0. CDR3 length equals 14 residues. In DNA, the CDR3 is TGTGCCAGTAGTAGGGACAGGGGGAACTATGGCTACACCTTC. Amino acids: CASSRDRGNYGYTF.